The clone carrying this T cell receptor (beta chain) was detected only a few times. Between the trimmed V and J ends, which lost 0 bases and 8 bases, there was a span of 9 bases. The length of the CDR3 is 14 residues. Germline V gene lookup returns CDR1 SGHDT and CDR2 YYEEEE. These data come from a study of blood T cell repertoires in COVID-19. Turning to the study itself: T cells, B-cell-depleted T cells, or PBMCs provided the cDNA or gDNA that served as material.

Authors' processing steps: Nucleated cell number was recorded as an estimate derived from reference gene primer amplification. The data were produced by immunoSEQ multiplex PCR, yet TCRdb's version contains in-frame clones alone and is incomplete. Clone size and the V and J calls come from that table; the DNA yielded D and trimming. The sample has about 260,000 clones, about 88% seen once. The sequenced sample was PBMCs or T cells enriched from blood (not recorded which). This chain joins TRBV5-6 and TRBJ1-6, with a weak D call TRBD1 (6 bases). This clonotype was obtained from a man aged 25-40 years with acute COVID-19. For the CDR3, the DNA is TGTGCCAGCAGCTTGGACAGGGACGATTCACCCCTCCACTTT. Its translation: CASSLDRDDSPLHF.